Sequencing of this T cell receptor beta chain was carried out in a study of cytomegalovirus exposure and HLA in healthy donors. The overall study: HLA-typed donors were the source of about 85 million unique TCRs held in an early data release. Study findings and constraints: Later, TCR association rates were found to vary by HLA locus, highest for DRB1 and lowest for HLA-C. Within a later analysis, the majority of CMV-associated TCR beta chains appeared HLA-restricted. Later on, an analysis found that several of the most significant clusters appeared to be linked to common viral pathogens, which included parvovirus B19.

The germline V gene has CDR1 SGHVS and CDR2 FQNEAQ. The CDR3 totals 17 residues. With V trimmed by 5 bases and J by 5 bases, 15 bases remained unmatched. Amplification used 60 Vbeta primers and 13 Jbeta primers. Profiling relied on immunoSEQ multiplex PCR, and the TCRdb table lists in-frame clones only, not all of them. The table lists roughly 120,000 clones, 81% of them singletons, with 2.2% in the top ten. A word on this clone: What it recognizes is unknown.

Input material: PBMCs. The sequence was obtained from a woman younger than 45 in good health and CMV-seronegative. The rearrangement joins TRBV7-8 to TRBJ2-3; 8 nucleotides match TRBD2. The DNA of the CDR3 is TGTGCCAGCAGCCCCCGGGAAAGCGGGAGATTGGGAGATACGCAGTATTTT. It yields the protein CASSPRESGRLGDTQYF.